The rows below give T cell receptor beta chains drawn from one sample of a study of T cells in localized non-small cell lung cancer. The table came from immunoSEQ multiplex PCR; TCRdb's copy has only in-frame clones and leaves some out. The table lists 48,000 or so clones, around three quarters of them singletons. The material was peripheral blood, obtained before any cancer treatment. The source is a man aged 35 to 69 with stage I squamous cell lung carcinoma. The conserved cysteine and the conserved F or W are not part of the CDR3 here. A D gene is named only where the DNA matches it firmly.

NA	TRBV27	TRBJ1-2	11	ASSPAANGGYT
NA	TRBV5-1	TRBJ1-1	14	ASSFGQEGENTEAF
TRBD1	TRBV18	TRBJ1-6	11	ATSGRGQSPLH
NA	TRBV5-5	TRBJ2-2	13	ASSLNLGGTGELF
TRBD1	TRBV6-5	TRBJ1-2	13	ASSVGTGGVYGYT
TRBD1	TRBV5-1	TRBJ1-2	11	ASTGENHYGYT
NA	TRBV28	TRBJ1-2	8	ASSYYGYT
NA	TRBV6-5	TRBJ1-6	12	ASSYSFRNSPLH
TRBD1	TRBV30	TRBJ2-7	14	AWRLQGAGYPYEQY
NA	TRBV11-3	TRBJ2-3	13	ASSFGLGSTDTQY
TRBD2	TRBV19	TRBJ2-7	12	ASSSSGALYEQY
NA	TRBV6-5	TRBJ2-1	14	ASSYSSTDSYNEQF
NA	TRBV5-6	TRBJ2-7	11	ASSFRGAHEQY
NA	TRBV19	TRBJ2-1	13	ASRLDRWRVNEQF
NA	TRBV30	TRBJ1-2	10	AWTARAAGYT
TRBD1	TRBV4-1	TRBJ1-2	12	ASSQGGGSYGYT
NA	TRBV19	TRBJ2-3	15	ASSALSALIGTDTQY
NA	TRBV2	TRBJ1-1	11	ASSVIARTEAF
NA	TRBV10-3	TRBJ2-5	17	AISERGPGNSGGPETQY
TRBD2	TRBV5-6	TRBJ2-1	14	ASAARLAGRGVEQF
NA	TRBV9	TRBJ1-1	11	ASSDGLNTEAF
TRBD1	TRBV28	TRBJ2-7	11	ASSSGQGSEQY
NA	TRBV19	TRBJ2-3	13	ASSIGLAMTDTQY
TRBD1	TRBV10-3	TRBJ1-2	13	AISESGGAGYGYT
NA	TRBV5-1	TRBJ1-4	14	ASSLQPTGTNEKLF
NA	TRBV5-8	TRBJ1-5	12	ASSRGSDDQPQH
NA	TRBV7-9	TRBJ2-2	11	ASSLDGTGELF
NA	TRBV7-3	TRBJ1-1	11	ASSLTMNTEAF
TRBD1	TRBV6-5	TRBJ2-3	13	ASSSTGAGFNTQY
NA	TRBV6-5	TRBJ1-1	10	ASSLGDSGAF
NA	TRBV7-9	TRBJ2-3	14	ASSSLASRRTDTQY
NA	TRBV5-1	TRBJ2-6	13	ASSLARAGANVLT
NA	TRBV5-1	TRBJ1-5	12	ASSLGTENQPQH
NA	TRBV7-2	TRBJ1-5	11	ASSSSNNQPQH
TRBD2	TRBV19	TRBJ2-5	12	AIRHGGSLETQY
NA	TRBV18	TRBJ1-2	14	ASSPQTGGDGGGYT